Listed here are 12 T cell receptor beta chains from one sample, sequenced in a study of cytomegalovirus exposure and HLA in healthy donors. PCR amplification relied on 60 Vbeta primers (plus 13 Jbeta primers). Assay: immunoSEQ multiplex PCR; the TCRdb copy retains only in-frame clones and omits some. Among 150,000 to 200,000 clones listed, roughly 74% were seen once. The sample comprised PBMCs. Receptors originate from a woman between 35 and 50 years old in good health and CMV-seropositive.

Here the CDR3 reads CASSFYREGRYEQYF. In DNA, the CDR3 is TGTGCCAGCAGCTTCTACAGGGAGGGTCGCTACGAGCAGTACTTC. V gene TRBV5-8 combines with J gene TRBJ2-7; a possible D gene is TRBD2 (7 bases). This CDR3 spans 15 amino acids. Trimming pared 2 bases from V and 3 bases from J, leaving 15 bases between. Germline V gives CDR1 SGHTS, CDR2 YDEGEE.

The chain couples TRBV10-2 to TRBJ1-4, with 11 bases lining up with TRBD1. The V gene end was trimmed by 9 bases and the J gene end by 5 bases; junction bases not matched to a gene: 2. The length of the CDR3 is 13 residues. Germline loops: CDR1 WSHSY, CDR2 SAAADI. CDR3 coding DNA: TGCGCCAGGGGGACAGGGGGGAATGAAAAACTGTTTTTT. Translating gives CARGTGGNEKLFF.

The gene calls are TRBV30 and TRBJ1-2; a weak D match, TRBD1 (6 bases). V was shortened by 4 bases and J by 0 bases, with 18 bases between the two germline ends. The CDR3 is made up of 16 amino acids. Germline V gene sequence: CDR1 GTSNPN, CDR2 SVGIG (reference sequence). CDR3: CAWNRKPDSPNYGYTF. The CDR3 DNA follows: TGTGCCTGGAACCGAAAACCGGACAGTCCTAACTATGGCTACACCTTC.

The chain links TRBV10-3 to TRBJ2-7; 10 bases are shared with TRBD2. Trimming took 0 bases from V and 6 from J; bases not matched to a gene: 2. The CDR3 is 14 amino acids. Per the germline V gene, CDR1 is ENHRY and CDR2 is SYGVKD. CDR3 residues: CAISESVAGGEQYF. CDR3 nucleotides: TGTGCCATCAGTGAGTCGGTAGCGGGAGGCGAGCAGTACTTC.

This rearrangement joins TRBV7-3 to TRBJ1-3; 8 nucleotides agree with TRBD1. V gave up 6 bases and J gave up 0 bases; unmatched junction bases: 10. Germline CDR1 and CDR2: SGHTA and FQGTGA. This CDR3 spans 17 amino acids. The CDR3 DNA is TGTGCCAGCAGTCCGACGGGACAGGCCCTCTCTGGAAACACCATATATTTT. Translated, it gives CASSPTGQALSGNTIYF.

This chain joins TRBV5-4 and TRBJ2-3; 9 bases are shared with TRBD1. J lost 0 bases, V lost 2 bases, and 1 base had no gene match. This CDR3 has 15 amino acids. Germline V lookup: CDR1 SGHNT, CDR2 YYREEE (reference sequence). Written as DNA, the CDR3 is TGTGCCAGCAGCTTCGGGACAGGGAGCACAGATACGCAGTATTTT. The encoded protein is CASSFGTGSTDTQYF.

The V call is TRBV25-1, the J call TRBJ2-5; the D gene is possibly TRBD2 (5 bases). The end of the DNA fits TRBJ2-7 better, so the J call may be wrong. Germline V gene lookup returns CDR1 MGHDK and CDR2 SYGVNS. CDR3 size: 14 residues. The CDR3 bases are TGTGCCAGCAGTCCCCGTGAGGGAAGCTACGAGCAGTACTTC. Encoded protein: CASSPREGSYEQYF.

The gene calls are TRBV6-1 and TRBJ2-7, with a weak D call TRBD1 (6 bases). V shed 2 bases and J shed 2 bases, with 10 bases lying between them. The CDR3 is 14 amino acids. Germline V gene data show CDR1 as MNHNS and CDR2 as SASEGT. CDR3 in DNA: TGTGCCAGCAGTGAAACAGGGCTACCCTACGAGCAGTACTTC. Amino acid sequence: CASSETGLPYEQYF.

V gene TRBV7-9 combines with J gene TRBJ2-7; 7 bases align to TRBD2. Germline V gene lookup returns CDR1 SEHNR and CDR2 FQNEAQ (reference sequence). The CDR3 sequence is 16 residues long. Trimming at V came to 5 bases and at J to 2 bases, leaving 12 bases not matched to a gene. In DNA, the CDR3 is TGTGCCAGCAGCCTTGGTACGGCGGGAGTCCCCTACGAGCAGTACTTC. It is translated as CASSLGTAGVPYEQYF.

V usage is TRBV6-1 and J usage is TRBJ2-1; 10 bases agree with TRBD1. The CDR3 covers 15 residues. Germline-derived CDR1 and CDR2 are MNHNS and SASEGT. V gave up 7 bases and J gave up 3 bases; unmatched junction bases: 6. The CDR3 loop is CASTRDRGVYNEQFF. In DNA form, the CDR3 reads TGTGCCAGCACAAGGGACAGGGGAGTCTACAATGAGCAGTTCTTC.

The chain recombines TRBV28 with TRBJ2-7, with 7 bases that match TRBD2. The CDR3 totals 22 residues. J gave up 2 bases and V 3 bases, and 28 bases lay outside the gene matches. The germline V gene has CDR1 MDHEN and CDR2 SYDVKM. The CDR3 coding sequence is TGTGCCAGCAGTTTCTTACCGGGAGGAGGCAATGCAAAGTCGTCGTTTGCCTACGAGCAGTACTTC. This translates into CASSFLPGGGNAKSSFAYEQYF.

The rearrangement uses TRBV6-1 and TRBJ1-2, with D possibly matching TRBD1 (6 bases). From germline, CDR1 is MNHNS and CDR2 SASEGT. V gave up 1 base and J gave up 3 bases, with 12 bases separating them. CDR3 size: 15 residues. CDR3 in amino acids: CASSEGRGKDYGYTF. In nucleotides, the CDR3 is TGTGCCAGCAGTGAAGGAAGGGGGAAGGACTATGGCTACACCTTC.